The rows below give T cell receptor beta chains drawn from one sample of a study of T-cell memory formation after mild COVID-19. MiXCR, applied by TCRdb to the 5' RACE reads, yields one record per CDR3 protein. The sample includes fewer than 250,000 distinct CDR3 sequences, over 9.5% of them seen just once. Sequenced input: PBMCs or a T cell subset sorted from them (not recorded which). Receptor source: a man between 18 and 29 years old who had mild COVID-19 (a few samples of this study predate the infection). Cell type and time point are not known. The CDR3 runs from the conserved cysteine through the conserved F or W. Each record gives: clone size, D gene, J gene, V gene, CDR3 protein, CDR3 DNA. The D gene is left open where the match is weak. Clone size is given for some rows only: seen once, a few or many times, or a class if the clone is expanded.

-,-,TRBJ2-2,TRBV5-1,CASSLKITEPGELFF,TGCGCCAGCAGCTTGAAGATAACGGAACCCGGGGAGCTGTTTTTT
-,-,TRBJ1-4,TRBV5-1,CASSRGLGNEKLFF,TGCGCCAGCAGCCGGGGGCTGGGTAATGAAAAACTGTTTTTT
-,-,TRBJ2-7,TRBV27,CASSLSLNGGYEQYF,TGTGCCAGCAGTTTATCGTTAAACGGGGGCTACGAGCAGTACTTC
few,-,TRBJ1-6,TRBV20-1,CSASPPGVKPYNSPLHF,TGCAGTGCTAGCCCCCCGGGGGTCAAGCCCTATAATTCACCCCTCCACTTT
-,TRBD1,TRBJ2-3,TRBV5-6,CASSQVDRYSTDTQYF,TGTGCCAGCAGCCAAGTGGACAGGTATAGCACAGATACGCAGTATTTT
few,TRBD1,TRBJ2-3,TRBV6-2/TRBV6-3,CAGSTGVDAGTDTQYF,TGTGCCGGTTCGACAGGGGTTGACGCCGGCACAGATACGCAGTATTTT
few,-,TRBJ2-3,TRBV6-2/TRBV6-3,CASSYSPRGTDTQYF,TGTGCCAGCAGTTACTCCCCACGGGGCACAGATACGCAGTATTTT
-,TRBD1,TRBJ2-5,TRBV5-1,CASSNTGGQETQYF,TGCGCCAGCAGCAATACAGGGGGCCAAGAGACCCAGTACTTC
-,-,TRBJ1-4,TRBV7-2,CASSLGGLSSREKLFF,TGTGCCAGCAGCTTAGGAGGCTTATCGTCTCGGGAAAAACTGTTTTTT
few,-,TRBJ2-5,TRBV18,CASSPSATKETQYF,TGTGCCAGCTCACCGTCAGCGACCAAAGAGACCCAGTACTTC
few,-,TRBJ2-2,TRBV9,CASSVAGQAGELFF,TGTGCCAGCAGCGTAGCTGGTCAGGCCGGGGAGCTGTTTTTT
few,-,TRBJ2-6,TRBV5-5,CASSYSSGANVLTF,TGTGCCAGCAGCTACAGCTCTGGGGCCAACGTCCTGACTTTC
-,-,TRBJ1-3,TRBV7-8,CASSLEARQFGNTIYF,TGTGCCAGCAGCTTAGAAGCTAGACAGTTTGGAAACACCATATATTTT
-,TRBD2,TRBJ2-3,TRBV5-1,CARSGAGTGDTQYF,TGCGCCAGAAGCGGAGCGGGGACCGGGGATACGCAGTATTTT
once,-,TRBJ1-2,TRBV5-1,CASSLATGILVYGYTF,TGCGCCAGCAGCTTGGCTACAGGGATACTAGTTTATGGCTACACCTTC
few,TRBD1,TRBJ1-1,TRBV2,CASILTGRTTEAFF,TGTGCCAGCATTCTGACAGGGAGGACTACTGAAGCTTTCTTT
few,-,TRBJ1-3,TRBV25-1,CASSEWGLAGNTIYF,TGTGCCAGCAGTGAATGGGGGCTAGCTGGAAACACCATATATTTT
few,-,TRBJ2-3,TRBV5-4,CASDGASTDTQYF,TGTGCCAGCGACGGGGCTAGCACAGATACGCAGTATTTT
-,-,TRBJ2-3,TRBV5-5,CASSLAGAWGNLQDTQYF,TGTGCCAGCAGCTTGGCCGGGGCGTGGGGAAACCTCCAGGATACGCAGTATTTT
many,-,TRBJ1-2,TRBV12-3/TRBV12-4,CASSHTRTQDDGGYTF,TGTGCCAGCAGTCACACCCGGACGCAAGACGACGGTGGCTACACCTTC
-,-,TRBJ2-2,TRBV7-3,CASSLPAEQNTGELFF,TGTGCCAGCAGCTTACCCGCCGAGCAGAACACCGGGGAGCTGTTTTTT
many,TRBD2,TRBJ2-3,TRBV28,CASSLPGGGTDTQYF,TGTGCCAGCAGTTTACCGGGGGGGGGCACAGATACGCAGTATTTT
few,-,TRBJ2-1,TRBV24-1,CATSQEQHNEQFF,TGTGCCACCAGTCAAGAACAGCACAATGAGCAGTTCTTC
few,-,TRBJ1-5,TRBV7-9,CASSLGAGYQPQHF,TGTGCCAGCAGCTTAGGCGCGGGGTATCAGCCCCAGCATTTT
-,TRBD2,TRBJ2-3,TRBV7-2,CASSLVWGGRDTQYF,TGTGCCAGCAGCTTAGTCTGGGGGGGGAGAGATACGCAGTATTTT
few,-,TRBJ2-5,TRBV20-1,CSARDRAQETQYF,TGCAGTGCTAGAGACAGGGCACAAGAGACCCAGTACTTC
few,-,TRBJ1-6,TRBV7-2,CASSLGDSSYNSPLHF,TGTGCCAGCAGCTTAGGCGACAGCTCCTATAATTCACCCCTCCACTTT
-,-,TRBJ2-2,TRBV12-3/TRBV12-4,CASRPPVGTGELFF,TGTGCCAGCCGCCCCCCTGTAGGAACCGGGGAGCTGTTTTTT
few,-,TRBJ1-4,TRBV4-1,CASSQASGRNEKLFF,TGCGCCAGCAGCCAAGCGTCGGGACGCAATGAAAAACTGTTTTTT
-,-,TRBJ2-3,TRBV6-5,CASSQGVGTDTQYF,TGTGCCAGCAGTCAAGGGGTCGGCACAGATACGCAGTATTTT
-,TRBD1,TRBJ2-3,TRBV7-2,CASSKGQGSADTQYF,TGTGCCAGCAGCAAGGGACAGGGTAGCGCAGATACGCAGTATTTT
-,-,TRBJ1-1,TRBV6-5,CASSYNAQGRSAFF,TGTGCCAGCAGTTACAATGCCCAGGGGAGGAGTGCTTTCTTT
many,-,TRBJ1-1,TRBV4-1,CASSQVAGRAFF,TGCGCCAGCAGCCAAGTGGCAGGGAGGGCTTTCTTT
-,-,TRBJ2-4,TRBV5-1,CASSLGASKNIQYF,TGCGCCAGCAGCTTGGGGGCTTCCAAAAACATTCAGTACTTC
-,-,TRBJ2-2,TRBV4-1,CASSLLEAANTGELFF,TGCGCCAGCAGCCTGTTGGAAGCCGCGAACACCGGGGAGCTGTTTTTT
-,-,TRBJ2-5,TRBV7-8,CASSPSGRGQIQETQYF,TGTGCCAGCAGCCCCTCGGGGCGGGGGCAGATACAAGAGACCCAGTACTTC
-,-,TRBJ1-2,TRBV20-1,CSAQVDYGYTF,TGCAGTGCGCAGGTAGACTATGGCTACACCTTC
-,TRBD1,TRBJ1-1,TRBV27,CASVRTGVNTEAFF,TGTGCCAGCGTCCGGACAGGAGTTAACACTGAAGCTTTCTTT
few,-,TRBJ2-4,TRBV9,CASSVAPQGDIQYF,TGTGCCAGCAGCGTAGCTCCCCAGGGAGACATTCAGTACTTC
many,TRBD1,TRBJ1-1,TRBV9,CASSPQSGQGANTEAFF,TGTGCCAGCAGCCCCCAATCCGGACAGGGTGCGAACACTGAAGCTTTCTTT
-,-,TRBJ2-7,TRBV12-3/TRBV12-4,CASSAHGGTYEQYF,TGTGCCAGCAGCGCCCACGGGGGTACCTACGAGCAGTACTTC
-,-,TRBJ2-7,TRBV7-2,CASSSRDGPYEQYF,TGTGCCAGCAGCTCTCGGGACGGGCCCTACGAGCAGTACTTC
-,-,TRBJ2-1,TRBV4-1,CASRPTLTSSYNEQFF,TGCGCCAGCAGGCCAACTCTTACCAGCTCCTACAATGAGCAGTTCTTC
-,-,TRBJ2-7,TRBV29-1,CSVYTGSSYEQYF,TGCAGCGTATATACAGGGTCATCCTACGAGCAGTACTTC
-,TRBD1,TRBJ1-2,TRBV7-8,CASSSGTGYEGYTF,TGTGCCAGCAGCTCCGGGACAGGTTATGAAGGCTACACCTTC
medium-sized,TRBD2,TRBJ2-5,TRBV5-5,CASSLFSGGAETQYF,TGTGCCAGCAGCTTGTTTAGCGGGGGGGCCGAGACCCAGTACTTC
-,TRBD1,TRBJ2-7,TRBV29-1,CSVEKGTETYEQYF,TGCAGCGTTGAAAAGGGGACAGAGACCTACGAGCAGTACTTC
-,TRBD1,TRBJ2-3,TRBV7-2,CASSYTTGGRVDTQYF,TGTGCCAGCAGCTACACGACAGGGGGCAGGGTGGATACGCAGTATTTT